This T cell receptor beta chain was obtained from a study of T-cell reconstitution after alpha-beta-depleted transplantation in children (dated by TCRdb to about 2016). Regarding the research as a whole: T-cell immune reconstitution after TCRalphabeta/CD19-depleted allogeneic hematopoietic cell transplantation in children was quantitatively tracked in the study by means of TCR repertoire profiling.

This clonotype was seen at least ten times. Its antigen is unknown. Per-nucleotide qualities are absent, and no much larger clonotype sits a single base away. Including the terminal cysteine and phenylalanine, the CDR3 comprises 12 residues. The retained sequence is limited to the CDR3, 36 bases, with the frame set at the first base. The germline V gene (reference sequence) provides CDR1 DFQATT and CDR2 SNEGSKA. V sheds 0 bases and J sheds 15 bases, leaving 15 bases between their ends. Libraries were built with PCR. The sample was run on an Illumina HiSeq 2500. TCR libraries were prepared with molecular barcoding, using unique molecular identifiers to normalize TCRbeta repertoire quantification. TCRdb applied fastp at Q25 and MiXCR to the public reads, then kept only in-frame beta chains. Each entry is one CDR3 protein sequence, shown with its most common DNA and genes. The sample profile shows about 460,000 distinct CDR3 sequences; about an eighth of them were found once. The leading ten clones occupy about 6% of the sample.

Sequenced material: PBMCs from the stem cell graft donor, taken from the stem cell graft. This chain is built from TRBV20-1 and TRBJ2-1; the D call could be TRBD1 or TRBD2, with each sharing 5 bases. This TCR came from a human donor who donated a stem cell graft to a child with combined immunodeficiency. For the CDR3, the sequence is CSARDHSGTAFF. The sequence in DNA is TGCAGTGCTAGAGATCATTCCGGGACGGCGTTCTTC.